This T cell receptor beta chain was profiled in a study of OX40 agonist ivuxolimab in advanced cancers. Study-wide context: Cancers in dose escalation were hepatocellular, melanoma, renal cell and head and neck.

The table lists this clone with a few counts. The method was immunoSEQ multiplex PCR; TCRdb's version includes in-frame clones alone and lacks a portion of them. The sample has 70,000 to 95,000 clones; around four fifths are singletons. Per the germline V gene, CDR1 is KGHSH and CDR2 is LQKENI. Trimming removed 6 bases from V and 0 bases from J, with 18 bases in between. The CDR3 has 16 amino acids. This sample comprised CD4+ or CD8+ T cells sorted from blood, obtained in a trial of the OX40 agonist ivuxolimab. This clonotype was obtained from an adult with an advanced solid tumor such as melanoma, head and neck, liver or kidney cancer. The chain joins TRBV18 to TRBJ2-7; no definite D call. As DNA, the CDR3 is TGTGCCAGCTCCAGCAGAACAGCGCGAAACTCCTACGAGCAGTACTTC. It is translated as CASSSRTARNSYEQYF.